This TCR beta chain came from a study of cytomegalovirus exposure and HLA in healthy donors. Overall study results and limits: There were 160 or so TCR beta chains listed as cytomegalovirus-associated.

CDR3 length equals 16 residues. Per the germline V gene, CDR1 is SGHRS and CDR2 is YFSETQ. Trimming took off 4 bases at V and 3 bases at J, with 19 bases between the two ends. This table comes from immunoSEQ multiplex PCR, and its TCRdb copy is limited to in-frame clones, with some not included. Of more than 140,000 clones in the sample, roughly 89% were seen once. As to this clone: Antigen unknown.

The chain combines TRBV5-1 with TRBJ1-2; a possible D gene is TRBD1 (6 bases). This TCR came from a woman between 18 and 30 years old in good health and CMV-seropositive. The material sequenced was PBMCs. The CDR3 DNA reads TGCGCCAGCAGCGTTGGACAGTATATTATGGACTATGGCTACACCTTC. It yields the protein CASSVGQYIMDYGYTF.